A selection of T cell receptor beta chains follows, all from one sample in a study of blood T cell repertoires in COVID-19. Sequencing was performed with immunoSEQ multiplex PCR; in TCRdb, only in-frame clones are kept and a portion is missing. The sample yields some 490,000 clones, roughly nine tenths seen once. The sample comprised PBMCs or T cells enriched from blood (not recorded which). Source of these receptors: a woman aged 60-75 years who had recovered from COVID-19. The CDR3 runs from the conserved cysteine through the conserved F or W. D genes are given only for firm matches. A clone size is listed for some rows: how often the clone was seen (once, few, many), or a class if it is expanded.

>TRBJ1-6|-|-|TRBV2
TGTGCCAGCAGGTCCGACTTAATGGCCCACTTT
CASRSDLMAHF
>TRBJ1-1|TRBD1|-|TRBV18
TGTGCCAGCTCACCCAGGGAACAGGGGACGAACACTGAAGCTTTCTTT
CASSPREQGTNTEAFF
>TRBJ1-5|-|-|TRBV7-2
TGTGCCAGCAACACGGGGGGAGCCCAGCCCCAGCATTTT
CASNTGGAQPQHF
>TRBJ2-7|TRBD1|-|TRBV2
TGTGCCAGCAGTGGCGGGACAGGGGGTCGGGAGCAGTACTTC
CASSGGTGGREQYF
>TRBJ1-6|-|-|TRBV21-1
TGTGCCAGCAGCAACGGGAACAGGGAGAATTCACCCCTCCACTTT
CASSNGNRENSPLHF
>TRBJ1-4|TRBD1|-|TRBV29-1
TGCAGCGTTGGGACAGGCCTAACTAATGAAAAACTGTTTTTT
CSVGTGLTNEKLFF
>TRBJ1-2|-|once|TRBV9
TGTGCCAGCAGCGCCAGGGTAGGGCTAGATTATGGCTACACCTTC
CASSARVGLDYGYTF
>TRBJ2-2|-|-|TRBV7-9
TGTGCCAGCAGCTTATATACTCCCCAAACCGGGGAGCTGTTTTTT
CASSLYTPQTGELFF
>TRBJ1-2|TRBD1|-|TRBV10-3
TGTGCCATCGCGGGACAGGGGGCCTCCTTTGGCGGCTACACCTTC
CAIAGQGASFGGYTF
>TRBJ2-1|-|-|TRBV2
TGTGCCAGCAGTAGTCACAGGGCCACCTACAATGAGCAGTTCTTC
CASSSHRATYNEQFF
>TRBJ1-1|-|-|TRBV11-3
TGTGCCAGCAGCTTAGGCAGGCAGGGGAACACTGAAGCTTTCTTT
CASSLGRQGNTEAFF
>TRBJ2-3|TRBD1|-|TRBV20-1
TGCAGTGCTAGTTCAGGGACAGGGGAGGTAGATACGCAGTATTTT
CSASSGTGEVDTQYF
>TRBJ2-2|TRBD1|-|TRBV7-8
TGTGCCAGCAGCTTTGGGACAGGGGGCACGTACACCGGGGAGCTGTTTTTT
CASSFGTGGTYTGELFF
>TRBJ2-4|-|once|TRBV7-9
TGTGCCAGCAGCTTAGGGACTGTCGAGAACATTCAGTACTTC
CASSLGTVENIQYF
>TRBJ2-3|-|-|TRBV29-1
TGCAGCGTTGATGCAGGGAGCACAGATACGCAGTATTTT
CSVDAGSTDTQYF
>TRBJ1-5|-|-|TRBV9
TGTGCCAGCAGCGTAGGAGGTTCGGGGCAGCCCCAGCATTTT
CASSVGGSGQPQHF
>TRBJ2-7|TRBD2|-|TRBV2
TGTGCCAGCAGCGTTCAACGGACTAGCTACCCCTACGAGCAGTACTTC
CASSVQRTSYPYEQYF
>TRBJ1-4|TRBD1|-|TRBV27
TGTGCCAGCAGTTGGGGGCCGGGACAGGCTAATGAAAAACTGTTTTTT
CASSWGPGQANEKLFF
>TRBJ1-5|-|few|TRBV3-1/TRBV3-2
TGTGCCAGCAGCCTGCAGGGTAGCAATCAGCCCCAGCATTTT
CASSLQGSNQPQHF
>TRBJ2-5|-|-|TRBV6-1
TGTGCCAGCAGTGAGCAGGGCCTCCGGGAGACCCAGTACTTC
CASSEQGLRETQYF
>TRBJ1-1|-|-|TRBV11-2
TGTGCCAGCAGCTCCTTGCGGGGGACTGAAGCTTTCTTT
CASSSLRGTEAFF
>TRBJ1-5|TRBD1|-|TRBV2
TGTGCCACCAACCCCGGGACAGGGCCCTTGGGCAATCAGCCCCAGCATTTT
CATNPGTGPLGNQPQHF
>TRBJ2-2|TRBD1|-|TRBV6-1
TGTGCCAGCAGTCCCGGACAGGGGAACGCCGGGGAGCTGTTTTTT
CASSPGQGNAGELFF
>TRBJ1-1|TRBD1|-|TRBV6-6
TGTGCCAGCAGTCAGGGACAGGGGGCTTGGACTGAAGCTTTCTTT
CASSQGQGAWTEAFF
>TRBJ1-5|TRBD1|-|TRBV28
TGTGCCAGCAGTTCAACTCGACAGGGAGGCAATCAGCCCCAGCATTTT
CASSSTRQGGNQPQHF
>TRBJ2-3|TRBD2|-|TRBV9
TGTGCCAGCAGCGGAGAGGGACTAGCGTTGTTAGATACGCAGTATTTT
CASSGEGLALLDTQYF
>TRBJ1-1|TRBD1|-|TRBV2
TGTGCCAGCACGTCCAGGGGGATCCGTACTGAAGCTTTCTTT
CASTSRGIRTEAFF
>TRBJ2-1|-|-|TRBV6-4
TGTGCCAGCAGTGTCCTCCGACAGTACAATGAGCAGTTCTTC
CASSVLRQYNEQFF
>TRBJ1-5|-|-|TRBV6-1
TGTGCCAGCAGTGAATACCAGGAATATCAGCCCCAGCATTTT
CASSEYQEYQPQHF
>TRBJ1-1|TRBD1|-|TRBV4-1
TGCGCCAGCAGCGACCAGGGGGCGAACACTGAAGCTTTCTTT
CASSDQGANTEAFF
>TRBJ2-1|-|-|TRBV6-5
TGTGCCAGCAGTTACACAGGGTGGGTGAATGAGCAGTTCTTC
CASSYTGWVNEQFF
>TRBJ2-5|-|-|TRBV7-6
TGTGCCAGCAGCTTAGCAACAGGGAGAGGAGAGACCCAGTACTTC
CASSLATGRGETQYF
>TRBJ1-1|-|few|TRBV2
TGTGCCAGCAGTGGGGGACTTGAAGCTTTCTTT
CASSGGLEAFF
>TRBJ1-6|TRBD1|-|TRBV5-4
TGTGCCAGCAGCGTGGGACAGGGTGGACAGTCACCCCTCCACTTT
CASSVGQGGQSPLHF
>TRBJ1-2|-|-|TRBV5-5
TGTGCCAGCAGCCCGGAGGGTAGCTATGGCTACACCTTC
CASSPEGSYGYTF
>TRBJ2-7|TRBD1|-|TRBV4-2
TGTGCCAGCAGCCAAGCAGCCTGGACAGGGGGCCACGAGCAGTACTTC
CASSQAAWTGGHEQYF
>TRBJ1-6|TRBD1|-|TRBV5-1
TGCGCCAGCAGCGTTGGACAGGTTTATAATTCACCCCTCCACTTT
CASSVGQVYNSPLHF
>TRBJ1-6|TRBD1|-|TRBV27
TGTGCCAGCACCGTAAGGACAGGATCTAATTCACCCCTCCACTTT
CASTVRTGSNSPLHF
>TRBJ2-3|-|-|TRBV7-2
TGTGCCAGCAGCTCTATGGGGGGGGGCCCAGATACGCAGTATTTT
CASSSMGGGPDTQYF
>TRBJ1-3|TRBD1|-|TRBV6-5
TGTGCCTCTAAGGACAGGTTCTCTGGAAACACCATATATTTT
CASKDRFSGNTIYF
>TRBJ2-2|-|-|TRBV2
TGTGCCAGCAGTGCCCGGACAGTATTAAACACCGGGGAGCTGTTTTTT
CASSARTVLNTGELFF
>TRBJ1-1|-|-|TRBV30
TGTGCCTGGAGTGTACTTGGGCAGGTGAACACTGAAGCTTTCTTT
CAWSVLGQVNTEAFF
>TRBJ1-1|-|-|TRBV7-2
TGTGCCAGCAGCCCCACAGGCCTATACTACACTGAAGCTTTCTTT
CASSPTGLYYTEAFF
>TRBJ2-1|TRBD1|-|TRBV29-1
TGCAGCGGATCCATCGGGACAGGGGCACTTAATGAGCAGTTCTTC
CSGSIGTGALNEQFF
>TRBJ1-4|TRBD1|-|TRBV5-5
TGTGCCAGCAGCCCCGGACAGGGGGGCCATAATGAAAAACTGTTTTTT
CASSPGQGGHNEKLFF
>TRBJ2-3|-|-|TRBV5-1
TGCGCCAGCAGCGTTATTGGCGGGGGCACAGATACGCAGTATTTT
CASSVIGGGTDTQYF
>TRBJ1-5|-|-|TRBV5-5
TGTGCCAGCAGCTTGAACAGCTTTAGCAATCAGCCCCAGCATTTT
CASSLNSFSNQPQHF
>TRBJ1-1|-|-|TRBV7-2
TGTGCCAGCAGCCAGGGGCGCTCCCTCATGTGGAACACTGAAGCTTTCTTT
CASSQGRSLMWNTEAFF
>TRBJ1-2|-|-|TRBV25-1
TGTGCCAGCAGTCCTCCGACAGGTTATGGCTACACCTTC
CASSPPTGYGYTF
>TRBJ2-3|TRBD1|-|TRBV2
TGTGCCAGTAGTCAAACCGGGACAGGAAGAGATACGCAGTATTTT
CASSQTGTGRDTQYF
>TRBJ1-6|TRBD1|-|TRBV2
TGTGCCAGCGAGGTGGGACAGTATAATTCACCCCTCCACTTT
CASEVGQYNSPLHF
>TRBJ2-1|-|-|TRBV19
TGTGCCAGTACCCTAAGATGGGCGGGGTACAATGAGCAGTTCTTC
CASTLRWAGYNEQFF
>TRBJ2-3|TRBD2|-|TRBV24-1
TGTGCCACCAGTCTAGCGGTGGGCCCAGATACGCAGTATTTT
CATSLAVGPDTQYF